This T cell receptor beta chain was recovered during a study of T cells in Graves' hyperthyroidism and ophthalmopathy. Turning to the study itself: The blood sample was taken at first diagnosis, before treatment began. Study-wide findings and caveats: Peripheral blood also featured most of the thyroid clonotypes expanded above 0.001.

A word on this clonotype: Its specificity is unknown.

Using RNA transcripts as the source, TCR beta CDR3 regions were amplified. When the TCR CDR3 underwent first-round RT-PCR, the HTBI primer set was used. TCRdb re-called the multiplex PCR reads with MiXCR, one entry per CDR3 protein. The sample lists more than 650,000 distinct CDR3 sequences; about 14% were seen once. Patients aged 18 to 65 had newly diagnosed hyperthyroidism lasting under 2 months. Clinical symptoms, serum thyroxine and TRAb, thyroid ultrasound and orbital computed tomography together formed the diagnostic basis. V was pared by 5 bases and J by 3 bases, with 10 bases between. CDR3 length: 13 residues. Germline-derived CDR1 and CDR2 are LNHDA and SQIVND (reference sequence).

The source is a woman between 18 and 29 years old with Graves' hyperthyroidism. The chain joins TRBV19 to TRBJ1-1; the D gene is possibly TRBD1 (5 bases). The sample comprised blood. CDR3 protein: CASSSTEYTEAFF. The CDR3 DNA reads TGTGCCAGTAGTTCGACAGAATACACTGAAGCTTTCTTT.